Below, 21 T cell receptor beta chains from the same sample are listed, as sequenced in a study of follicular helper T cells after annual influenza vaccination. Profiling relied on immunoSEQ multiplex PCR, and the TCRdb table lists in-frame clones only, not all of them. The data contain 9,500 to 15,000 clones, over 70% of them singletons. Time point: 2015-2016 season, pre-vaccination. The specimen comprised CXCR5+ CD38- circulating T follicular helper cells from blood, sampled on the day of influenza vaccination. Described subset: circulating Tfh, non-naive CD4+CXCR5+PD-1+ (ICOS+CD38+ or ICOS-CD38-). These receptor sequences come from an adult who received the influenza vaccine.

The chain uses TRBV9 and TRBJ2-3; D tentatively reads TRBD1 or TRBD2 (6 bases each). CDR3 length: 15 amino acids. Germline V gives CDR1 SGDLS, CDR2 YYNGEE. V lost 0 bases and J 8 bases, leaving 16 bases between the germline ends. The CDR3 nucleotides are TGTGCCAGCAGCGTAGTGGGGGGCCCCGAAGGTACGCAGTATTTT. It is translated as CASSVVGGPEGTQYF.

V and J are TRBV7-2 and TRBJ1-1, with TRBD1 identical over 8 bases. Germline loops: CDR1 SGHTA, CDR2 FQGNSA. This CDR3 has 14 amino acids. Trimming cost V 5 bases and J 3 bases; bases outside gene matches: 5. The DNA for the CDR3 is TGTGCCAGCAGCGACCAGGGGGCCCACACTGAAGCTTTCTTT. It specifies CASSDQGAHTEAFF.

The chain links TRBV18 to TRBJ2-3, with D perhaps TRBD1 or TRBD2 (5 bases each). The CDR3 is made up of 16 amino acids. Between the trimmed V and J ends, which lost 6 bases and 5 bases, there was a span of 21 bases. From germline, CDR1 is KGHSH and CDR2 LQKENI. In nucleotides, the CDR3 is TGTGCCAGCTCTCGGTCCGTCGGGACGGCGGGAGATACGCAGTATTTT. Its protein is CASSRSVGTAGDTQYF.

The chain uses TRBV11-2 and TRBJ2-7; TRBD1 matches 7 bases. There are 13 residues in the CDR3. CDR1 and CDR2 from the germline V gene are SGHAT and FQNNGV. With V trimmed by 6 bases and J by 11 bases, 13 bases remained unmatched. CDR3 sequence (DNA): TGTGCCAGCAGAGGATCGGGACAGTCTAAAAAGTACTTC. It translates to CASRGSGQSKKYF. Combining the CDR3 with reference TRBV11-2 and TRBJ2-7 gives the whole variable domain EAGVAQSPRYKIIEKRQSVAFWCNPISGHATLYWYQQILGQGPKLLIQFQNNGVVDDSQLPKDRFSAERLKGVDSTLKIQPAKLEDSAVYLCASRGSGQSKKYFGPGTRLTVT.

V is TRBV9 and J is TRBJ2-1, with TRBD1 matching over 9 bases. The V gene's germline CDR1 is SGDLS and CDR2 YYNGEE. The ends lost 7 bases at V and 7 bases at J; junction bases unmatched: 9. CDR3 length: 14 amino acids. In DNA, the CDR3 is TGTGCCAGCTCTCGAGGACAGGGGAGAAATGAGCAGTTCTTC. The encoded protein is CASSRGQGRNEQFF.

The chain links TRBV7-2 to TRBJ1-2; D is undetermined. CDR1 is SGHTA, CDR2 FQGNSA, per germline. The CDR3 length is 14 residues. Between the trimmed V and J ends, which lost 1 base and 4 bases, there was a span of 10 bases. CDR3 in amino acids: CASSLELGIYGYTF. The CDR3 DNA reads TGTGCCAGCAGCTTAGAGCTAGGGATCTATGGCTACACCTTC. Using reference TRBV7-2 and TRBJ1-2 for the parts outside the CDR3, the full variable domain is GAGVSQSPSNKVTEKGKDVELRCDPISGHTALYWYRQSLGQGLEFLIYFQGNSAPDKSGLPSDRFSAERTGGSVSTLTIQRTQQEDSAVYLCASSLELGIYGYTFGSGTRLTVV.

This clone came up a few times. V gene TRBV7-8 combines with J gene TRBJ2-7; 10 bases align to TRBD1. CDR3 length: 15 amino acids. Per germline, CDR1 SGHVS and CDR2 FQNEAQ. The V segment lost 6 bases and the J segment 6 bases; nucleotides outside the gene matches: 11. As DNA, the CDR3 is TGTGCCAGCAGGGCCGGGACAGGGGATGTGGGCGAGCAGTACTTC. Translated: CASRAGTGDVGEQYF.

This clone appeared a single time. This chain joins TRBV4-1 and TRBJ1-1; possible D gene TRBD1, 6 bases. V gave up 1 base and J gave up 5 bases, with 17 bases separating them. The CDR3 contains 16 residues. Germline V lookup: CDR1 MGHRA, CDR2 YSYEKL. The CDR3 DNA reads TGCGCCAGCAGCCAAGTGGACGGGACAATTTATACTGAAGCTTTCTTT. Translated: CASSQVDGTIYTEAFF.

The rearrangement links TRBV6-6 to TRBJ2-1; D not certain. This CDR3 has 13 residues. Germline CDR1 and CDR2: MNHNY and SVGAGI (reference sequence). V lost 2 bases and J lost 8, with 10 bases in between. CDR3 bases: TGTGCCAGCAGTTACGGTTCTTGGGATGAGCAGTTCTTC. Amino acid sequence: CASSYGSWDEQFF.

V is TRBV10-3 and J is TRBJ2-1; D unresolved. The germline CDR1 and CDR2 sequences are ENHRY and SYGVKD. V was pared by 0 bases and J by 4 bases, with 7 bases between. The CDR3 has 14 amino acids. The CDR3 spells CAISESAWYNEQFF. CDR3 bases: TGTGCCATCAGTGAGTCGGCATGGTACAATGAGCAGTTCTTC.

J is TRBJ2-1 and V is TRBV28; 7 bases align to TRBD2. This CDR3 region has 16 residues. Germline V gene sequence: CDR1 MDHEN, CDR2 SYDVKM. V gave up 6 bases and J gave up 0 bases; unmatched junction bases: 8. The CDR3 here is CASRTPTSDSYNEQFF. DNA for the CDR3: TGTGCCAGCAGAACTCCCACTAGCGACTCCTACAATGAGCAGTTCTTC.

The chain joins TRBV18 to TRBJ1-3; the match to TRBD1 covers 7 bases. The germline gives CDR1 KGHSH, CDR2 LQKENI. With V trimmed by 4 bases and J by 2 bases, 2 bases remained unmatched. This CDR3 comprises 14 residues. The CDR3 region is CASSRQGPGNTIYF. DNA for the CDR3: TGTGCCAGCTCACGACAGGGTCCTGGAAACACCATATATTTT.

This clone was found a few times. The rearrangement joins TRBV7-3 to TRBJ2-5; no firm D call. The V end was cut by 0 bases, the J end by 4 bases, with 6 bases between. This CDR3 region has 13 residues. CDR1 is SGHTA and CDR2 is FQGTGA in the germline V gene. The CDR3 protein is CASSLTPLETQYF. As DNA, the CDR3 is TGTGCCAGCAGCTTAACCCCTCTAGAGACCCAGTACTTC.

The DNA for the CDR3 is TGCGCCAGCAGCCAAGGGCCTAGCGGGGGGGTTGCAGATACGCAGTATTTT. Encoded protein: CASSQGPSGGVADTQYF. The V gene is TRBV4-1, the J gene TRBJ2-3, with 12 bases matching TRBD2. Germline V gene sequence: CDR1 MGHRA, CDR2 YSYEKL. Trimming at V came to 1 base and at J to 4 bases, leaving 6 bases not matched to a gene. The CDR3 runs 17 residues.

The CDR3 sequence: CASRPRSGGLDTQYF. The CDR3 DNA reads as TGTGCCAGCAGACCTCGGAGCGGGGGATTAGATACGCAGTATTTT. This chain links TRBV5-8 with TRBJ2-3, with 8 nucleotides matching TRBD2. The germline V gene has CDR1 SGHTS and CDR2 YDEGEE. The V and J ends lost 5 bases and 5 bases, in that order; junction bases with no gene match: 10. The CDR3 totals 15 residues.

This clone occurred once. The CDR3 DNA follows: TGTGCCAGCAGCTTAGGACTGCTGAACACTGAAGCTTTCTTT. Its translation is CASSLGLLNTEAFF. The chain uses TRBV7-8 and TRBJ1-1; D gene unclear. CDR3 length: 14 amino acids. The germline V and J ends were trimmed by 1 base and 0 bases, with 6 bases remaining between them. Germline values: CDR1 SGHVS, CDR2 FQNEAQ.

This clone was found a few times. The V and J genes are TRBV5-1 and TRBJ1-5; D remains unclear. The germline CDR1 and CDR2 sequences are SGHRS and YFSETQ. Trimming removed 0 bases at V and 4 bases at J, with 11 bases between. CDR3 length: 15 residues. CDR3 bases: TGCGCCAGCAGCTTGGGCGACGAGGAAAATCAGCCCCAGCATTTT. This codes for CASSLGDEENQPQHF.

The chain joins TRBV29-1 to TRBJ2-1; TRBD2 matches 13 bases. The CDR3 is 16 amino acids. Germline V gene data show CDR1 as SQVTM and CDR2 as ANQGSEA. Losses at the gene ends were 2 bases for V and 9 bases for J; bases not matched to a gene: 10. This CDR3 is CSVEKRTSGGSGEQFF. In nucleotides, the CDR3 is TGCAGCGTTGAAAAAAGGACTAGCGGGGGTAGTGGTGAGCAGTTCTTC.

The J gene is TRBJ1-6, the V gene TRBV9; no clear D gene. The length of the CDR3 is 14 residues. Trimming pared 0 bases from V and 7 bases from J, leaving 8 bases between. Germline values: CDR1 SGDLS, CDR2 YYNGEE. The CDR3 DNA follows: TGTGCCAGCAGCGTAGTTGACGGGAATTCACCCCTCCACTTT. It specifies CASSVVDGNSPLHF.

This sequence joins TRBV5-5 and TRBJ1-1; TRBD1 might be the D (6 bases). Trimming removed 0 bases from V and 7 bases from J, with 13 bases in between. The CDR3 is 14 amino acids. The germline CDR1 and CDR2 sequences are SGHKS and YYEKEE (reference sequence). CDR3 loop: CASSLAWDKIEAFF. The CDR3 nucleotides are TGTGCCAGCAGCTTGGCCTGGGACAAAATTGAAGCTTTCTTT.

This chain links TRBV30 with TRBJ1-5, with TRBD1 matching 8 bases. The ends lost 1 base at V and 1 base at J; junction bases unmatched: 12. Germline V gives CDR1 GTSNPN, CDR2 SVGIG (reference sequence). This CDR3 contains 18 residues. The CDR3 is CAWSETSGQGRSNQPQHF. In nucleotides, the CDR3 is TGTGCCTGGAGTGAAACCTCTGGACAGGGCCGGAGCAATCAGCCCCAGCATTTT. Together with reference TRBV30 and TRBJ1-5, the CDR3 gives the full variable domain: SQTIHQWPATLVQPVGSPLSLECTVEGTSNPNLYWYRQAAGRGLQLLFYSVGIGQISSEVPQNLSASRPQDRQFILSSKKLLLSDSGFYLCAWSETSGQGRSNQPQHFGDGTRLSIL.